This T cell receptor (beta chain) was sequenced in a study of cytomegalovirus exposure and HLA in healthy donors. Study outcomes and limitations: Most TCR sequences were rare, but some public TCRs occurred in many donors.

The CDR3 length is 14 residues. V was cut by 3 bases and J by 9 bases, with 18 bases left in between. Germline CDR1 reads KGHSH; CDR2 reads LQKENI. Amplification used 60 Vbeta primers and 13 Jbeta primers. Using immunoSEQ multiplex PCR, the repertoire was profiled, and TCRdb retains in-frame clones only, with some absent. The data contain 60,000 to 75,000 clones, 85% of them singletons. Worth noting for this clone: Its antigen is not known.

The chain links TRBV18 to TRBJ2-7; TRBD1 might be the D (5 bases). Sequencing input: PBMCs. This clonotype was obtained from a female donor in good health and CMV-seronegative. The CDR3 region has the DNA TGTGCCAGCTCACCCCTTGACAGAGTGAGTATGCAGTACTTC. Translated, it gives CASSPLDRVSMQYF.